A single sample is the source of the 12 T cell receptor delta chains below, sequenced in a study of γδ T cells in repeated Plasmodium falciparum infection. Gammadelta T cells were flow-sorted from PBMC into Vgamma9/Vdelta2+ and Vdelta2-negative populations for bulk analysis. With CATT, TCRdb re-called clones from the multiplex PCR reads. The sample comprises around 57,000 delta-chain clones, around 1.8% of which are singletons, and roughly 15% rests with the top ten. Sequencing used gamma-delta T cells from blood. The receptors shown here come from a pool of human donors (malaria-infected and uninfected, not separated).

As regards this clone: The mismatch at residue 19 between this DNA's translation and the TCRdb protein of a much larger clone likely reflects a read error; the protein shown is translated from the DNA. This chain uses TRDV1 with TRDJ1, with 13 bases identical to TRDD3. The J gene, left out of TCRdb, was set here by checking the DNA against germline. The CDR3 is 22 residues long. Germline V gene lookup returns CDR1 TSWWSYY and CDR2 QGS. The CDR3, as DNA: TGTGCTCTTGGGGAACTTCCTAACCAAGATAGGTACTGGGGGATACGCGCCGATAGACTCATCTTT. This sequence encodes CALGELPNQDRYWGIRADRLIF.

This clone was detected ten times or more. The protein in TCRdb stems from a much larger clone and differs at residue 6 from this DNA's translation, likely a read error; here the protein is translated from the DNA. CDR3 residues: CACDTSFVVEVLIF. The DNA for the CDR3 is TGTGCATGTGACACCTCTTTTGTAGTTGAAGTACTCATCTTT. J is TRDJ1 and V is TRDV2; no firm D call. The CDR3 totals 14 residues. Germline CDR1 reads GEAIGNYY; CDR2 reads EKD.

This clone has a handful of counts. A single base is all that separates this from a far larger clone, so a read error is likely. Other DNA sequences in the same sample also yield this CDR3. The rearrangement joins TRDV1 to TRDJ1; D gene uncertain. The CDR3 covers 18 residues. Germline V lookup: CDR1 TSWWSYY, CDR2 QGS. CDR3 sequence: CALGEALGVERHTDKPIF. The DNA for the CDR3 is TGTGCTCTTGGGGAGGCCCTAGGGGTGGAGAGACACACCGATAAACCCATCTTT.

This clone occurred many times. Given a far larger clone just one base away, this is likely a sequencing read error. Additional DNA sequences in this sample encode the identical CDR3. The chain joins TRDV1 to TRDJ1, with 10 bases matching TRDD3. Looked up from germline, CDR1 is TSWWSYY and CDR2 is QGS. This CDR3 is built from 20 residues. J was trimmed by 8 bases and V by 2 bases; bases with no gene match: 23. The CDR3 spells CALGENSCGLLLWGIQKLIF. The CDR3 DNA reads as TGTGCTCTTGGGGAAAATTCCTGTGGCCTTCTCCTGTGGGGGATACAGAAACTCATCTTT.

As regards this clone: The protein TCRdb gives is from a much larger clone and does not agree with this DNA's translation at residue 20, likely a read error; the protein shown here comes from the DNA. The J gene is TRDJ1, the V gene TRDV1; 10 bases fit TRDD3. This CDR3 is 23 amino acids long. From germline, CDR1 is TSWWSYY and CDR2 QGS. The CDR3 protein is CALGDHSYKYVRLGDKAADRLIF. For the CDR3, the DNA is TGTGCTCTTGGGGACCATTCCTACAAGTACGTCCGGCTGGGGGATAAGGCAGCCGATAGACTCATCTTT.

This clone was counted ten times or more. This chain uses TRDV1 with TRDJ1; 9 bases fit TRDD3. With V trimmed by 9 bases and J by 1 base, 12 bases remained unmatched. The V gene's germline CDR1 is TSWWSYY and CDR2 QGS. The length of the CDR3 is 16 residues. The chain's CDR3 is CALHTILGDPTDKLIF. Here the CDR3 DNA reads TGTGCTCTCCACACAATACTGGGGGACCCCACCGATAAACTCATCTTT.

The rearrangement joins TRDV1 to TRDJ1; D is possibly TRDD3 (6 bases). The V gene lost 2 bases and the J gene lost 10 bases, with 35 bases spanning the gap. CDR3 length equals 20 residues. CDR1 is TSWWSYY and CDR2 is QGS in the germline V gene. The chain's CDR3 is CALGEWGSRLAYARVGGLIF. In DNA, the CDR3 is TGTGCTCTTGGGGAATGGGGCTCGAGGTTGGCCTACGCTAGGGTGGGGGGACTCATCTTT.

This clone came up many times. The protein that TCRdb holds for this DNA derives from a much larger clone and differs from the translated DNA at residue 7, which likely indicates a read error; the protein shown here is translated from the DNA. V is TRDV1 and J is TRDJ1; D is undetermined. The CDR3 totals 20 residues. In germline, CDR1 is TSWWSYY, CDR2 QGS. V was clipped by 0 bases and J by 0 bases, with 23 bases between them. The CDR3 reads CALGELYLRAGDDDTDKLIF. CDR3 coding DNA: TGTGCTCTTGGGGAACTTTACTTACGTGCCGGAGACGACGACACCGATAAACTCATCTTT.

This clone was counted many times. A read error is likely here: a far larger clone is one base away. At the DNA level, this CDR3 is encoded by other sequences in the same sample as well. V gene TRDV2 combines with J gene TRDJ1; TRDD3 agrees at 7 bases. The J gene, left out of TCRdb, was set here by checking the DNA against germline. Germline CDR1 is GEAIGNYY and CDR2 is EKD. CDR3 length: 16 amino acids. CDR3 bases: TGTGCCTGCGACACCGCGGGGATAATTTACACCGATAAACTCATCTTT. It codes for CACDTAGIIYTDKLIF.

This clone was recorded a few times. A far larger clone is just one base off, so this is likely a read error. This sample includes further DNA sequences coding for the same CDR3. This rearrangement joins TRDV1 to TRDJ1; 7 positions match TRDD3. Germline loops: CDR1 TSWWSYY, CDR2 QGS. The CDR3 contains 21 residues. This chain's CDR3 is CALGEVLNGPSGGSYTDKLIF. The CDR3 region has the DNA TGTGCTCTTGGGGAAGTCTTAAACGGGCCTTCTGGGGGCTCGTACACCGATAAGCTCATCTTT.

Concerning this clone: TCRdb's protein, taken from a much larger clone, differs from this DNA's translation at residue 8, likely owing to a read error; the protein displayed comes from the DNA. The chain combines TRDV1 with TRDJ1, with 9 bases fitting TRDD2. Germline CDR1 TSWWSYY, CDR2 QGS. V dropped 2 bases and J dropped 4; count of bases not matched to a gene: 23. CDR3 length: 21 amino acids. CDR3: CALGELGSFLREGIRLDKLIF. Here the CDR3 DNA reads TGTGCTCTTGGGGAATTGGGGTCCTTCCTACGTGAGGGGATTAGACTCGATAAACTCATCTTT.

The rearrangement links TRDV1 to TRDJ1; the match to TRDD3 covers 12 bases. Germline matching of the DNA provided the J gene here, since TCRdb leaves it blank. V dropped 2 bases and J dropped 0; count of bases not matched to a gene: 25. This CDR3 has 24 amino acids. Germline V gene sequence: CDR1 TSWWSYY, CDR2 QGS. The CDR3 is CALGESTLPPGTGGYSKYTDKLIF. For the CDR3, the DNA is TGTGCTCTTGGGGAATCAACCCTTCCTCCAGGTACTGGGGGATACTCTAAATACACCGATAAACTCATCTTT.